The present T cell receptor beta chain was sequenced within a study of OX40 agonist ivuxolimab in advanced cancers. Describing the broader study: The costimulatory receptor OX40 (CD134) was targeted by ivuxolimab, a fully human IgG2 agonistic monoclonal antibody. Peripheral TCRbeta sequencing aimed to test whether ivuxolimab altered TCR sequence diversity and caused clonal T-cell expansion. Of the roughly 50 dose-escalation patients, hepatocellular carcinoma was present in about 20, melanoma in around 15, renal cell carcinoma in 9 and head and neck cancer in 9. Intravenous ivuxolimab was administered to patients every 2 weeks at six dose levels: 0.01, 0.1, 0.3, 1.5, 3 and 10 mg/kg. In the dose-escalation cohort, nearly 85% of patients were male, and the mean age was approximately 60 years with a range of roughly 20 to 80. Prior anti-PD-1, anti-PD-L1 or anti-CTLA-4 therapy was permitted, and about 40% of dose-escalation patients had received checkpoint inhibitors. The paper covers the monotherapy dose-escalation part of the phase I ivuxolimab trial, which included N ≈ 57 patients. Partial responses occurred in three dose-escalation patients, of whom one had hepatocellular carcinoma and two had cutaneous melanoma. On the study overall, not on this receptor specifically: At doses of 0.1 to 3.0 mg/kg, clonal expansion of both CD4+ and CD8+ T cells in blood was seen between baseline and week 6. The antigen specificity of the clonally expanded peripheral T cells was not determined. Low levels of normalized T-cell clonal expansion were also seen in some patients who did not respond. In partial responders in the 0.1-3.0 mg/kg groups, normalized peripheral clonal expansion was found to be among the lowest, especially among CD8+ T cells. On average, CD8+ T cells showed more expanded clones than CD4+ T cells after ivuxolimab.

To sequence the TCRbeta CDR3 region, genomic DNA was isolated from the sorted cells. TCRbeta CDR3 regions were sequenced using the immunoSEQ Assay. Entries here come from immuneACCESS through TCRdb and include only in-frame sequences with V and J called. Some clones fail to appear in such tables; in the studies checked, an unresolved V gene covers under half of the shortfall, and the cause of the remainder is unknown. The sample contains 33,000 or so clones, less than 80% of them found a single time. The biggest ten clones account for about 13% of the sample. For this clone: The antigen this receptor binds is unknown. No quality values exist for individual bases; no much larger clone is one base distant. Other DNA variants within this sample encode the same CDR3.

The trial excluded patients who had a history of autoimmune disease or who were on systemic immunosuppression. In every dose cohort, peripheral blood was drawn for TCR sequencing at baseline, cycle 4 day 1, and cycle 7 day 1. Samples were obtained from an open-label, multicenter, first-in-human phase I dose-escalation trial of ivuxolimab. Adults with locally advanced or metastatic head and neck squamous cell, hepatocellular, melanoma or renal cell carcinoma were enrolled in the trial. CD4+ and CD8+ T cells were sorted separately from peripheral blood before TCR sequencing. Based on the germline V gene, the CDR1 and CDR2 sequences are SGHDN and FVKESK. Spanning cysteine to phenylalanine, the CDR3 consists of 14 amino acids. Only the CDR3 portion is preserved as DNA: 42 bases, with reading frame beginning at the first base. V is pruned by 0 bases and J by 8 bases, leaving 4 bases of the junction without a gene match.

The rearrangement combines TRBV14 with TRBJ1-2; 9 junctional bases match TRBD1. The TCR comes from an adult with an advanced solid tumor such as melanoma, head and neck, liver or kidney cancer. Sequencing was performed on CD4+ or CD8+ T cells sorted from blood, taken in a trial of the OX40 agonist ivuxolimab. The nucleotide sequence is TGTGCCAGCAGCCAAGATAGAACAGGGGGCGGCTACACCTTC. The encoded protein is CASSQDRTGGGYTF.